A single sample gave rise to the 21 T cell receptor beta chains below, sequenced in a study of cytomegalovirus exposure and HLA in healthy donors. Primers for the PCR totalled 60 Vbeta and 13 Jbeta. Using immunoSEQ multiplex PCR, the repertoire was profiled, and TCRdb retains in-frame clones only, with some absent. The sample has around 200,000 clones; roughly 80% are singletons. The source material was PBMCs. The receptors were sampled from a man aged 40-55 years in good health and CMV-seropositive.

The chain combines TRBV7-2 with TRBJ1-1, with D hard to call. This CDR3 is built from 15 residues. Germline-derived CDR1 and CDR2 are SGHTA and FQGNSA. V was clipped by 5 bases and J by 3 bases, with 16 bases between them. CDR3 loop: CASSEGLVGYTEAFF. The CDR3 DNA is TGTGCCAGCAGCGAGGGTTTGGTCGGGTACACTGAAGCTTTCTTT.

V gene TRBV6-5 combines with J gene TRBJ1-2; D perhaps matches TRBD1 (5 bases). Germline V gene lookup returns CDR1 MNHEY and CDR2 SVGAGI. This CDR3 comprises 16 residues. Trimming took off 4 bases at V and 8 bases at J, with 23 bases between the two ends. The chain's CDR3 is CASSFTPGGGSGGYTF. The CDR3 nucleotides read TGTGCCAGCAGTTTCACCCCCGGGGGAGGGTCGGGAGGCTACACCTTC.

The J gene is TRBJ2-5, the V gene TRBV7-3, with a tentative D call TRBD2 (7 bases). Germline values: CDR1 SGHTA, CDR2 FQGTGA. The CDR3 spans 15 residues. The V and J ends lost 1 base and 4 bases respectively, with 13 bases between them. This CDR3 reads CASSLRGGGGETQYF. For the CDR3, the DNA is TGTGCCAGCAGCTTAAGGGGGGGAGGGGGAGAGACCCAGTACTTC.

This clone was seen just once. The rearrangement links TRBV4-1 to TRBJ1-1; D might be TRBD1 (6 bases). The CDR3 is 17 residues long. The V gene lost 3 bases and the J gene lost 3 bases, with 20 bases spanning the gap. The germline V gene encodes CDR1 MGHRA and CDR2 YSYEKL. This CDR3 reads CASSHRISGQGYTEAFF. CDR3 bases: TGCGCCAGCAGCCACCGAATTAGTGGGCAGGGGTACACTGAAGCTTTCTTT.

The chain has TRBV2 and TRBJ2-1, with D perhaps TRBD1 (5 bases). This CDR3 is 11 amino acids long. The V end was cut by 6 bases, the J end by 10 bases, with 10 bases between. The germline V gene has CDR1 SNHLY and CDR2 FYNNEI. As DNA, the CDR3 is TGTGCCAGCAGAACCAAGGGGGAGCAGTTCTTC. As protein: CASRTKGEQFF.

This rearrangement joins TRBV5-1 to TRBJ2-1; 9 bases line up with TRBD2. Germline-derived CDR1 and CDR2 are SGHRS and YFSETQ. This CDR3 is built from 15 residues. The V and J ends lost 0 bases and 4 bases, in that order; junction bases with no gene match: 2. CDR3 amino acids: CASSLASGEYNEQFF. Written as DNA, the CDR3 is TGCGCCAGCAGCTTGGCTAGCGGGGAATACAATGAGCAGTTCTTC.

The rearrangement links TRBV15 to TRBJ1-1; the match to TRBD1 covers 8 bases. J was trimmed by 4 bases and V by 2 bases; bases with no gene match: 3. This CDR3 comprises 14 residues. CDR1 LNHNV and CDR2 YYDKDF come from the germline V gene (reference sequence). This CDR3 is CATSRNRGSTEAFF. The CDR3 nucleotides read TGTGCCACCAGCAGAAACAGGGGGAGCACTGAAGCTTTCTTT.

The V call is TRBV7-3, the J call TRBJ2-2; D is undetermined. With 1 base removed from V and 8 bases from J, the gap between germline ends came to 5 bases. The CDR3 covers 12 residues. Germline V gives CDR1 SGHTA, CDR2 FQGTGA. The CDR3 protein is CASSLNPGELFF. The DNA of the CDR3 is TGTGCCAGCAGCTTAAATCCGGGGGAGCTGTTTTTT. Looking up the rest from reference TRBV7-3 and TRBJ2-2 gives the full variable domain: GAGVSQTPSNKVTEKGKYVELRCDPISGHTALYWYRQSLGQGPEFLIYFQGTGAADDSGLPNDRFFAVRPEGSVSTLKIQRTERGDSAVYLCASSLNPGELFFGEGSRLTVL.

The chain carries TRBV9 and TRBJ2-4; possible D gene TRBD2, 6 bases. The V end lost 2 bases, the J end lost 3 bases, and 9 bases lay between the germline ends. The CDR3 runs to 14 residues. Germline lookup yields CDR1 SGDLS and CDR2 YYNGEE. The CDR3 sequence is CASSVRGGKNIQYF. CDR3 nucleotide sequence: TGTGCCAGCAGCGTGCGGGGCGGCAAAAACATTCAGTACTTC.

This clone was counted a few times. The gene calls are TRBV30 and TRBJ1-3; D unclear. Per germline, CDR1 GTSNPN and CDR2 SVGIG (reference sequence). Trimming removed 3 bases from V and 4 bases from J, with 7 bases in between. CDR3 length equals 12 residues. The CDR3 is CAWRVQGNTIYF. The CDR3 DNA reads TGTGCCTGGAGGGTCCAGGGAAACACCATATATTTT.

This chain joins TRBV7-9 and TRBJ2-3, with D uncertain. CDR1 is SEHNR and CDR2 is FQNEAQ in the germline V gene (reference sequence). V lost 8 bases to trimming and J lost 5 bases, with 11 bases between them. CDR3 length: 12 residues. CDR3 sequence reads: CASLSPGDTQYF. CDR3 in DNA: TGTGCCAGCCTTAGTCCAGGAGATACGCAGTATTTT.

The chain links TRBV15 to TRBJ2-4, with D possibly matching TRBD1 (5 bases). The CDR3 is made up of 14 amino acids. Trimming left V 6 bases short and J 2 bases short, with 11 bases between. Germline CDR1 LNHNV, CDR2 YYDKDF (reference sequence). DNA of the CDR3: TGTGCCACCAGAGAAAGGGGAACCAAAAACATTCAGTACTTC. Amino acid sequence: CATRERGTKNIQYF. The whole variable domain, filled in from reference TRBV15 and TRBJ2-4, reads DAMVIQNPRYQVTQFGKPVTLSCSQTLNHNVMYWYQQKSSQAPKLLFHYYDKDFNNEADTPDNFQSRRPNTSFCFLDIRSPGLGDTAMYLCATRERGTKNIQYFGAGTRLSVL.

This chain uses TRBV25-1 with TRBJ1-2; D is possibly TRBD1 (5 bases). V lost 4 bases and J 2 bases, leaving 8 bases between the germline ends. CDR1 is MGHDK, CDR2 SYGVNS, per germline. This CDR3 has 13 amino acids. DNA of the CDR3: TGTGCCAGCAGTGGACAGACAAACTATGGCTACACCTTC. Its translation: CASSGQTNYGYTF.

Worth noting for this clone: Other DNA sequences within the sample encode an identical CDR3. The chain employs TRBV9 and TRBJ2-7; 8 bases fit TRBD2. After removal of 0 bases from V and 3 bases from J, the junction contained 11 bases not matched to a gene. There are 17 residues in the CDR3. Per germline, CDR1 SGDLS and CDR2 YYNGEE. The CDR3 loop reads CASSVGSSGGGFYEQYF. In nucleotides, the CDR3 is TGTGCCAGCAGCGTAGGGAGCTCGGGCGGGGGGTTCTACGAGCAGTACTTC.

This chain links TRBV5-1 with TRBJ2-1; D gene ambiguous. Germline V gives CDR1 SGHRS, CDR2 YFSETQ. The CDR3 has 15 residues. The V and J ends lost 2 bases and 0 bases respectively, with 9 bases between them. Here the CDR3 DNA reads TGCGCCAGCAGCTTCTACCGGAGCTCCTACAATGAGCAGTTCTTC. It translates to CASSFYRSSYNEQFF.

The V call is TRBV11-1, the J call TRBJ2-7; D is unclear. The V gene lost 2 bases and the J gene lost 3 bases, with 20 bases spanning the gap. Germline values: CDR1 SGHAT, CDR2 FQDESV (reference sequence). The length of the CDR3 is 17 residues. The DNA of the CDR3 is TGTGCCAGCAGCTTACCGCTAAATCCATCCGCGGACTACGAGCAGTACTTC. This encodes CASSLPLNPSADYEQYF. The full variable domain, rest sourced from reference TRBV11-1 and TRBJ2-7, is EAEVAQSPRYKITEKSQAVAFWCDPISGHATLYWYRQILGQGPELLVQFQDESVVDDSQLPKDRFSAERLKGVDSTLKIQPAELGDSAMYLCASSLPLNPSADYEQYFGPGTRLTVT.

The rearrangement uses TRBV15 and TRBJ2-4; D gene uncertain. The CDR3 length is 16 residues. Between the trimmed V and J ends, which lost 0 bases and 10 bases, there was a span of 19 bases. CDR1 is LNHNV, CDR2 YYDKDF, per germline (reference sequence). The CDR3 coding sequence is TGTGCCACCAGCAGAGAGGAAGTAGCAATCTCTCGAATTCAGTACTTC. Amino acid sequence: CATSREEVAISRIQYF.

Turning to this clone: At one end the junction does not follow the germline gene, possibly because of a read error. Other DNA sequences in the same sample also yield this CDR3. The chain carries TRBV6-1 and TRBJ1-6, with 10 bases aligning to TRBD1. The germline V gene encodes CDR1 MNHNS and CDR2 SASEGT. This CDR3 is built from 20 residues. The CDR3 DNA sequence: TGTGCCAGCAGTGGGGGGAGGGGACAGGGGATAAGCTCCTATAATTCCCCCCTCCACTTT. Its translation: CASSGGRGQGISSYNSPLHF.

The V gene is TRBV28, the J gene TRBJ1-4; D might be TRBD1 (5 bases). The ends were cut back, 7 bases at V and 8 bases at J, with 14 bases in the middle. Germline V gene sequence: CDR1 MDHEN, CDR2 SYDVKM. The CDR3 length is 13 residues. CDR3 in amino acids: CASTGGVGEKLFF. The CDR3 bases are TGTGCCAGCACTGGAGGGGTTGGAGAAAAACTGTTTTTT.

This sequence joins TRBV10-2 and TRBJ2-1, with 7 bases fitting TRBD2. Trimming at V came to 6 bases and at J to 3 bases, leaving 8 bases not matched to a gene. This CDR3 comprises 15 residues. Germline V gene data show CDR1 as WSHSY and CDR2 as SAAADI. The CDR3 region is CASRSGAGLYNEQFF. The CDR3 DNA reads TGCGCCAGCAGGTCGGGAGCGGGGCTCTACAATGAGCAGTTCTTC.

The J gene is TRBJ2-7, the V gene TRBV28; 9 nucleotides line up with TRBD1. Germline CDR1 is MDHEN and CDR2 is SYDVKM. J lost 3 bases, V lost 8 bases, and 2 bases had no gene match. The CDR3 spans 12 residues. CDR3 bases: TGTGCCAGCGACAGGGGGGACTACGAGCAGTACTTC. This encodes CASDRGDYEQYF.